The 4 T cell receptor beta chains presented below share a single source sample, sequenced in a study of T cell repertoires in cytomegalovirus infection. Antigens for these TCRs are unknown. TCRdb passed the reads through MiXCR, listing each CDR3 protein once. The repertoire holds 830,000 or so distinct CDR3 sequences, with approximately 32% as singletons. The sequenced sample was cultured CD8+ T cells from PBMCs, obtained from culture after CMV antigen stimulation. These receptors came from a human donor in good health (CMV status not recorded). Some clones in this sample may be carry-over from other donors' samples.

This clonotype was counted at least ten times. This chain joins TRBV7-9 and TRBJ1-2, with 8 bases fitting TRBD1. Germline CDR1 and CDR2: SEHNR and FQNEAQ (reference sequence). This CDR3 comprises 15 residues. V was clipped by 7 bases and J by 3 bases; unmatched bases: 10. The CDR3 protein is CASTLAHRGDYGYTF. DNA of the CDR3: TGTGCCAGCACCCTAGCCCACAGGGGGGACTATGGCTACACCTTC.

There are a few counts of this clonotype. The chain carries TRBV6-5 and TRBJ2-3, with a weak D call TRBD1 (6 bases). Germline V gene data show CDR1 as MNHEY and CDR2 as SVGAGI. This CDR3 contains 15 residues. Trimming pared 6 bases from V and 4 bases from J, leaving 17 bases between. This CDR3 is CASSNQGRVADTQYF. CDR3 bases: TGTGCCAGCAGCAATCAGGGGCGCGTCGCAGATACGCAGTATTTT.

The rearrangement links TRBV6-1 to TRBJ2-3; 7 bases fit TRBD1. V shed 8 bases and J 4 bases; nucleotides not matched to a gene: 9. The CDR3 is made up of 14 amino acids. The germline V gene encodes CDR1 MNHNS and CDR2 SASEGT. CDR3 sequence: CASLTRGPPDTQYF. In DNA form, the CDR3 reads TGTGCCAGCTTAACGAGGGGGCCTCCAGATACGCAGTATTTT.

The table lists this clonotype with many counts. An end of the junction does not agree with germline; a read error may underlie this. The rearrangement joins TRBV7-7 to TRBJ2-7; 8 nucleotides match TRBD1. The CDR3 is made up of 13 amino acids. Germline values: CDR1 SSHAT, CDR2 FNYEAQ (reference sequence). The CDR3 sequence is CASSLDRGGEQYF. CDR3 nucleotides: TGTGCTAGCAGCTTAGACAGGGGAGGCGAGCAGTACTTC.